Following are 8 T cell receptor beta chains from one sample sequenced in a study of shared clonotypes between healthy human individuals. Some clones are missing from TCRdb's copy, which holds only in-frame ones; the method was immunoSEQ multiplex PCR. The repertoire consists of millions of clones, with more than 80% occurring once and the leading ten covering 0.39%. Sequencing input: naive CD4+ T cells from PBMCs. Indicated subset: CD45RA+ positively selected. Source of these receptors: a man aged 18 to 30 in good health. Some clones in this sample may be carry-over from other donors' samples.

The V and J genes are TRBV7-2 and TRBJ2-5; TRBD2 matches at 8 bases. CDR1 and CDR2 from the germline V gene are SGHTA and FQGNSA. The CDR3 extends over 15 amino acids. V shed 5 bases and J 5 bases; nucleotides not matched to a gene: 10. CDR3 residues: CASSALAGGRETQYF. The CDR3 DNA sequence: TGTGCCAGCAGCGCCCTAGCGGGTGGCCGGGAGACCCAGTACTTC.

Only one count was recorded for this clone. Different DNA sequences within this sample yield the same CDR3. This chain joins TRBV28 and TRBJ2-7, with 10 bases aligning to TRBD2. The length of the CDR3 is 13 residues. The junction had 3 bases not matched to a gene; V was cut back by 8 bases and J by 2 bases. Germline values: CDR1 MDHEN, CDR2 SYDVKM. CDR3 sequence (DNA): TGTGCCAGCGGAACTAGCGGGACCTACGAGCAGTACTTC. The encoded protein is CASGTSGTYEQYF.

A single count supports this clone. The chain employs TRBV5-4 and TRBJ2-7, with 12 bases matching TRBD2. Germline V gene lookup returns CDR1 SGHNT and CDR2 YYREEE (reference sequence). V was pared by 6 bases and J by 7 bases, with 11 bases of the junction left unmatched. This CDR3 is built from 15 residues. The CDR3 protein is CASTPLTSGSGEQYF. The CDR3 DNA sequence: TGTGCCAGCACCCCGTTGACTAGCGGGAGTGGGGAGCAGTACTTC.

This clone was picked up one time. This same CDR3 is encoded by further DNA sequences in the sample. The chain carries TRBV7-2 and TRBJ2-2; no clear D gene. This CDR3 is 13 amino acids long. CDR1 SGHTA and CDR2 FQGNSA come from the germline V gene. Trimming pared 1 base from V and 5 bases from J, leaving 5 bases between. The DNA for the CDR3 is TGTGCCAGCAGCTTAGATTGGACCGGGGAGCTGTTTTTT. Residues: CASSLDWTGELFF.

The chain has TRBV7-6 and TRBJ2-7; the match to TRBD2 covers 7 bases. The length of the CDR3 is 16 residues. Germline CDR1 SGHVS, CDR2 FNYEAQ. J gave up 2 bases and V 5 bases, and 12 bases lay outside the gene matches. In nucleotides, the CDR3 is TGTGCCAGCAGCCGGGGAGCGGGATCCGAAGCCTACGAGCAGTACTTC. Encoded protein: CASSRGAGSEAYEQYF. Supplemented by reference TRBV7-6 and TRBJ2-7, the full variable domain reads GAGVSQSPRYKVTKRGQDVALRCDPISGHVSLYWYRQALGQGPEFLTYFNYEAQQDKSGLPNDRFSAERPEGSISTLTIQRTEQRDSAMYRCASSRGAGSEAYEQYFGPGTRLTVT.

V is TRBV18 and J is TRBJ1-1; maybe TRBD1 (6 bases). CDR3 length: 14 amino acids. Looked up from germline, CDR1 is KGHSH and CDR2 is LQKENI. Trimming shortened V by 0 bases and J by 6 bases, and 11 bases separated the two germline ends. CDR3 in amino acids: CASSPPGRGSEAFF. In DNA, the CDR3 is TGTGCCAGCTCACCACCGGGCAGGGGTTCTGAAGCTTTCTTT. The full variable domain, in which reference TRBV18 and TRBJ1-1 provide the parts outside the CDR3, is NAGVMQNPRHLVRRRGQEARLRCSPMKGHSHVYWYRQLPEEGLKFMVYLQKENIIDESGMPKERFSAEFPKEGPSILRIQQVVRGDSAAYFCASSPPGRGSEAFFGQGTRLTVV.

This chain uses TRBV2 with TRBJ1-3; D gene unclear. This CDR3 is built from 15 residues. V was shortened by 3 bases and J by 4 bases, with 13 bases between the two germline ends. Looked up from germline, CDR1 is SNHLY and CDR2 is FYNNEI. CDR3 in amino acids: CASSDQPRLGNTIYF. The DNA of the CDR3 is TGTGCCAGCAGTGACCAGCCTAGACTCGGAAACACCATATATTTT. The full variable domain, rest sourced from reference TRBV2 and TRBJ1-3, is EPEVTQTPSHQVTQMGQEVILRCVPISNHLYFYWYRQILGQKVEFLVSFYNNEISEKSEIFDDQFSVERPDGSNFTLKIRSTKLEDSAMYFCASSDQPRLGNTIYFGEGSWLTVV.

This clone has only one observation. The chain couples TRBV6-1 to TRBJ1-2, with D possibly being TRBD1 (6 bases). The V end lost 1 base, the J end lost 0 bases, and 6 bases lay between the germline ends. The CDR3 is made up of 14 amino acids. CDR1 is MNHNS and CDR2 is SASEGT in the germline V gene. The CDR3 nucleotides read TGTGCCAGCAGTGAAGGGGACACTAACTATGGCTACACCTTC. This codes for CASSEGDTNYGYTF.